A single sample is the source of the 28 T cell receptor beta chains below, sequenced in a study of blood T cells in healthy people across ages. Through a sample-barcoded 5' primer and a J-beta primer mix, a second PCR was run for roughly 6 to 12 cycles. TCRdb reprocessed the 5' RACE reads via MiXCR and lists one record per CDR3 protein. The data show approximately 700,000 distinct CDR3 sequences, about a third seen once. Material for sequencing was blood. The receptor source for this set is an elderly woman in good health.

About this clonotype: A much larger clonotype is one base distant, so this may be a read error. In DNA, the CDR3 is TGTGCCAGCAGCCCAGACCACAGGGGGGGTCACCCCCAGCATTTT. Translating gives CASSPDHRGGHPQHF. The V gene is TRBV7-3, the J gene TRBJ1-5; 8 bases are a match to TRBD1. V shed 5 bases and J 10 bases; nucleotides not matched to a gene: 13. Germline CDR1 SGHTA, CDR2 FQGTGA. CDR3 length equals 15 residues.

This clonotype has a handful of counts. The CDR3 loop reads CASSGQGASTEAFF. The CDR3 coding sequence is TGTGCCAGCTCAGGACAGGGGGCGAGCACTGAAGCTTTCTTT. The chain combines TRBV18 with TRBJ1-1; TRBD1 matches at 11 bases. Germline V gene sequence: CDR1 KGHSH, CDR2 LQKENI. J gave up 4 bases and V 5 bases, and 3 bases lay outside the gene matches. This CDR3 contains 14 residues.

The J gene is TRBJ1-5, the V gene TRBV12-3 or TRBV12-4; tentatively, D is TRBD1 (6 bases). The CDR3 totals 13 residues. V lost 8 bases, J lost 5 bases, and 13 bases lay in between. As DNA, the CDR3 is TGTGCCAGCCAGGGGTTGGGTGATCAGCCCCAGCATTTT. It encodes CASQGLGDQPQHF.

In regard to this clonotype: This could be a read error, since a much larger clone is one nucleotide away. The rearrangement joins TRBV4-2 to TRBJ2-5; 13 positions agree with TRBD2. CDR1 and CDR2 (germline): LGHNA, YNFKEQ. There are 17 residues in the CDR3. The J segment lost 4 bases and the V segment lost 1 base, leaving 6 bases of the junction unmatched. CDR3 region: CASSQAVLAGGGETQYF. The DNA of the CDR3 is TGTGCCAGCAGCCAAGCTGTACTAGCGGGGGGGGGAGAGACCCAGTACTTC.

J is TRBJ1-2 and V is TRBV3-1; D gene unclear. The V gene lost 0 bases and the J gene lost 3 bases, with 2 bases spanning the gap. CDR3 length: 12 amino acids. Germline lookup yields CDR1 LGHDT and CDR2 YNNKEL (reference sequence). The CDR3 region is CASSQEDYGYTF. The CDR3 DNA reads TGTGCCAGCAGCCAAGAAGACTATGGCTACACCTTC.

This clonotype was seen only once. Because the CDR3's place on the DNA is in doubt, the DNA is left out and the CDR3 is given as listed by TCRdb. This chain joins TRBV20-1 and TRBJ2-1; the tabulated D call, TRBD2, remains unverified against the DNA. Inclusive of both ends, the CDR3 amounts to 17 amino acids. From germline, CDR1 is DFQATT and CDR2 SNEGSKA (reference sequence). This chain's CDR3 is CSARWGGGAGSYNELFF.

This clonotype was observed a few times. This sequence may be a read error, since a much larger clone differs from it by one base. This rearrangement joins TRBV4-1 to TRBJ2-7, with 7 bases aligning to TRBD2. The J call may be faulty, since TRBJ2-5 better matches the DNA end. The CDR3 loop spans 13 amino acids. Germline-derived CDR1 and CDR2 are MGHRA and YSYEKL. The CDR3 nucleotides are TGCGCCAGCAGCTGGCGGGGGTGGGAGACCCAGTACTTC. This gives the protein CASSWRGWETQYF.

The chain carries TRBV7-9 and TRBJ2-1, with D hard to call. In germline, CDR1 is SEHNR, CDR2 FQNEAQ (reference sequence). The V end was cut by 5 bases, the J end by 5 bases, with 16 bases between. The CDR3 covers 15 residues. In DNA, the CDR3 is TGTGCCAGCAGCCCCAGCGAGGCCTCGAACAATGAGCAGTTCTTC. Protein: CASSPSEASNNEQFF. The full variable domain, with the rest looked up from reference TRBV7-9 and TRBJ2-1, is DTGVSQNPRHKITKRGQNVTFRCDPISEHNRLYWYRQTLGQGPEFLTYFQNEAQLEKSRLLSDRFSAERPKGSFSTLEIQRTEQGDSAMYLCASSPSEASNNEQFFGPGTRLTVL.

The chain links TRBV7-9 to TRBJ1-2; D gene unclear. Between the trimmed V and J ends, which lost 5 bases and 4 bases, there was a span of 11 bases. This CDR3 contains 13 residues. The germline gives CDR1 SEHNR, CDR2 FQNEAQ (reference sequence). The CDR3 protein is CASSPSISYGYTF. In DNA, the CDR3 is TGTGCCAGCAGCCCCAGCATAAGCTATGGCTACACCTTC.

This clonotype was counted between two and nine times. A much larger clone is a single base away; this may be a read error. The chain employs TRBV28 and TRBJ2-7, with 7 positions matching TRBD2. The CDR3 has 14 residues. The V gene end was trimmed by 6 bases and the J gene end by 4 bases; junction bases not matched to a gene: 9. Germline CDR1 reads MDHEN; CDR2 reads SYDVKM. The CDR3 region is CASRQGGGGYEQYF. CDR3 nucleotides: TGTGCCAGCAGGCAGGGAGGCGGGGGTTACGAGCAGTACTTC.

Turning to this clonotype: The junction differs from germline at one of its ends, possibly a read error. The V and J genes are TRBV7-2 and TRBJ2-4, with unresolved D. The length of the CDR3 is 13 residues. Germline lookup yields CDR1 SGHTA and CDR2 FQGNSA. CDR3 sequence reads: CVSSLGRENIQYF. CDR3 bases: TGTGTCAGCAGCTTAGGACGGGAAAACATTCAGTACTTC.

This clonotype was observed many times. This chain joins TRBV15 and TRBJ2-1; 13 nucleotides agree with TRBD2. From germline, CDR1 is LNHNV and CDR2 YYDKDF (reference sequence). The CDR3 covers 18 residues. The junction had 8 bases not matched to a gene; V was cut back by 2 bases and J by 4 bases. This chain's CDR3 is CATSRLLRTSGSYNEQFF. The CDR3 DNA reads as TGTGCCACCAGCAGACTACTGAGGACTAGCGGGAGTTACAATGAGCAGTTCTTC.

This clonotype was counted ten times or more. This chain joins TRBV29-1 and TRBJ2-5; D is undetermined. CDR1 is SQVTM, CDR2 ANQGSEA, per germline. Trimming cost V 2 bases and J 2 bases, with 9 bases left between them. CDR3 size: 13 residues. The CDR3 nucleotides are TGCAGCGTTGAAACGTCTCCGCAAGAGACCCAGTACTTC. Its protein is CSVETSPQETQYF.

The table lists this clonotype with a count of one. It may be a read error: a sequence one base away is much more abundant. This chain uses TRBV2 with TRBJ2-5; tentatively, D is TRBD2 (6 bases). With the DNA end fitting TRBJ2-1 better, the J assignment may be wrong. The CDR3 has 14 residues. In germline, CDR1 is SNHLY, CDR2 FYNNEI. The CDR3 DNA follows: TGTGCCAGCAGTGATGGAGGGAACGGGGAGACCCAGTTCTTC. Protein sequence: CASSDGGNGETQFF.

The chain is built from TRBV20-1 and TRBJ2-3, with 16 bases identical to TRBD2. In germline, CDR1 is DFQATT, CDR2 SNEGSKA (reference sequence). The CDR3 is made up of 16 amino acids. Germline trimming cut 5 bases from V and 5 bases from J; bases unmatched to any gene: 7. Written as DNA, the CDR3 is TGCAGTGCTGGGGGACTAGCGGGGGGGCCAGAAGATACGCAGTATTTT. Translation: CSAGGLAGGPEDTQYF.

The chain recombines TRBV4-3 with TRBJ1-1, with TRBD1 as a possible D gene (6 bases). The CDR3 covers 14 residues. V dropped 3 bases and J dropped 6 bases, with 14 bases sitting between them. CDR1 is LGHNA, CDR2 YSLEER, per germline. Here the CDR3 DNA reads TGCGCCAGCAGCCAGAAGGGGGTTAAGTCTGAAGCTTTCTTT. Amino acid sequence: CASSQKGVKSEAFF.

The sample holds a few counts of this clonotype. A much larger clonotype is one base distant, so this may be a read error. The chain employs TRBV7-2 and TRBJ2-1; 10 nucleotides align to TRBD2. Trimming at V came to 4 bases and at J to 6 bases, leaving 9 bases not matched to a gene. CDR1 is SGHTA and CDR2 is FQGNSA in the germline V gene. This CDR3 spans 16 amino acids. The CDR3 spells CASSSQIAGGSNEQFF. For the CDR3, the DNA is TGTGCCAGCAGCTCCCAGATAGCGGGGGGTTCCAATGAGCAGTTCTTC.

The chain carries TRBV15 and TRBJ1-5, with D perhaps matching TRBD1 (6 bases). Germline lookup yields CDR1 LNHNV and CDR2 YYDKDF (reference sequence). V gave up 5 bases and J gave up 9 bases, with 20 bases separating them. This CDR3 has 15 amino acids. In DNA form, the CDR3 reads TGTGCCACCAGCCAAGGGGGGGGGCGAGATCCGCCCCAGCATTTT. As protein: CATSQGGGRDPPQHF.

This clonotype was counted between two and nine times. Just one base apart from a much larger clone, this may be a read error. The chain links TRBV29-1 to TRBJ1-2; D remains unclear. CDR1 and CDR2 from the germline V gene are SQVTM and ANQGSEA. The CDR3 is made up of 12 amino acids. Trimming cost V 7 bases and J 4 bases, with 13 bases left between them. CDR3 sequence reads: CSGGGDGYGYTF. For the CDR3, the DNA is TGCAGCGGTGGAGGAGATGGCTATGGCTACACCTTC. Full variable domain (rest looked up from reference TRBV29-1 and TRBJ1-2): SAVISQKPSRDICQRGTSLTIQCQVDSQVTMMFWYRQQPGQSLTLIATANQGSEATYESGFVIDKFPISRPNLTFSTLTVSNMSPEDSSIYLCSGGGDGYGYTFGSGTRLTVV.

The chain recombines TRBV2 with TRBJ1-6, with D possibly TRBD1 on 6 matching bases. Between the trimmed V and J ends, which lost 6 bases and 0 bases, there was a span of 12 bases. This CDR3 is built from 16 residues. Per the germline V gene, CDR1 is SNHLY and CDR2 is FYNNEI. The CDR3 DNA is TGTGCCAGCAGCCCAGGGGCGAGCTCCTATAATTCACCCCTCCACTTT. As protein: CASSPGASSYNSPLHF.

This clonotype was seen a handful of times. A much larger clone differs by one base, so this may be a read error. The rearrangement links TRBV7-9 to TRBJ2-1; TRBD2 might be the D (5 bases). Judging by the DNA end, TRBJ2-7 fits better; the J call may be wrong. Germline CDR1 reads SEHNR; CDR2 reads FQNEAQ (reference sequence). The CDR3 totals 16 residues. CDR3 residues: CASSGRLGSSYNEQYF. The CDR3 region has the DNA TGTGCCAGCAGCGGACGGCTAGGGAGCTCCTACAATGAGCAGTACTTC.

The sample holds many counts of this clonotype. V and J are TRBV20-1 and TRBJ2-5, with D perhaps TRBD2 (6 bases). V dropped 8 bases and J dropped 2 bases, with 15 bases sitting between them. Germline V gives CDR1 DFQATT, CDR2 SNEGSKA (reference sequence). The CDR3 loop spans 13 amino acids. CDR3 nucleotides: TGCAGTCCGACTAGGTCAGGACAAGAGACCCAGTACTTC. Translating it yields CSPTRSGQETQYF.

At least ten counts were recorded for this clonotype. The rearrangement links TRBV7-9 to TRBJ2-3; 9 nucleotides match TRBD2. Losses at the gene ends were 6 bases for V and 3 bases for J; bases not matched to a gene: 13. This CDR3 is 17 amino acids long. Germline CDR1 is SEHNR and CDR2 is FQNEAQ (reference sequence). CDR3 sequence: CASSPAERSGGTDTQYF. DNA of the CDR3: TGTGCCAGCAGTCCCGCAGAACGTAGCGGGGGAACAGATACGCAGTATTTT.

The rearrangement uses TRBV12-3 or TRBV12-4 and TRBJ1-4; D ambiguous. This CDR3 is 12 amino acids long. Trimming took 5 bases from V and 7 from J, leaving 8 bases between them. DNA of the CDR3: TGTGCCAGCAGTCAGCCCGGTGAAAAACTGTTTTTT. This encodes CASSQPGEKLFF.

In this sample, this clonotype turned up many times. J is TRBJ2-3 and V is TRBV6-1; D perhaps matches TRBD2 (6 bases). The CDR3 is 16 residues long. The ends were cut back, 0 bases at V and 0 bases at J, with 10 bases in the middle. Germline V gene lookup returns CDR1 MNHNS and CDR2 SASEGT. CDR3 sequence reads: CASSEAGGLSTDTQYF. In DNA, the CDR3 is TGTGCCAGCAGTGAAGCTGGAGGGCTCAGCACAGATACGCAGTATTTT.

The chain couples TRBV28 to TRBJ2-1; D perhaps matches TRBD1 (6 bases). Near its end, the DNA agrees better with TRBJ2-7, so the J call may be wrong. Germline V lookup: CDR1 MDHEN, CDR2 SYDVKM. This CDR3 has 13 residues. Here the CDR3 reads CASTSGRGYEQYF. For the CDR3, the DNA is TGTGCCAGCACTTCGGGCAGGGGCTACGAGCAGTACTTC.

In this sample, this clonotype turned up many times. This rearrangement joins TRBV7-8 to TRBJ1-4, with a possible D match to TRBD1 (5 bases). This CDR3 comprises 15 residues. Trimming shortened V by 1 base and J by 3 bases, and 9 bases separated the two germline ends. Germline V gene sequence: CDR1 SGHVS, CDR2 FQNEAQ. The CDR3 nucleotides read TGTGCCAGCAGCTTAGGTTACAGGCCTAATGAAAAACTGTTTTTT. Encoded protein: CASSLGYRPNEKLFF.

This clonotype came up many times. The chain joins TRBV25-1 to TRBJ1-2, with 7 bases aligning to TRBD1. The length of the CDR3 is 14 residues. The ends lost 6 bases at V and 7 bases at J; junction bases unmatched: 11. From germline, CDR1 is MGHDK and CDR2 SYGVNS. The CDR3 DNA follows: TGTGCCAGCAGCCATCCTGACAGGGACCGTGGCTACACCTTC. The encoded protein is CASSHPDRDRGYTF.